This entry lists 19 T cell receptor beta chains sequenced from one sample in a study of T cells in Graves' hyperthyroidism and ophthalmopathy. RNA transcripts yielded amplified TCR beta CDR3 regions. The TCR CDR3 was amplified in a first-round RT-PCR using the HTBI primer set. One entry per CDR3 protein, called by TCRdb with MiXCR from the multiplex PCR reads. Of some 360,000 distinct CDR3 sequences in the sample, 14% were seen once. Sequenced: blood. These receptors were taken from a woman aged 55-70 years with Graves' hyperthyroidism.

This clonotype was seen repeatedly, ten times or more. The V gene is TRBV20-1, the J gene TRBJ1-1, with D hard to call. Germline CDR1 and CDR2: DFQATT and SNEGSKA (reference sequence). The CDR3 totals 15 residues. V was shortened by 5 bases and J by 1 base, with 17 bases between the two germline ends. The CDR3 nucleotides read TGCAGTGCTTCCCCCCCCGTGGCGGGGAACACTGAAGCTTTCTTT. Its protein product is CSASPPVAGNTEAFF.

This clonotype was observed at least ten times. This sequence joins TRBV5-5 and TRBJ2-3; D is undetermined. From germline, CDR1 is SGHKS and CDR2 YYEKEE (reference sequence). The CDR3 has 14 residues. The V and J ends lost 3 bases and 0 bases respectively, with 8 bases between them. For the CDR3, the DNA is TGTGCCAGCAGCTCCCGGTGGAGCACAGATACGCAGTATTTT. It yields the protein CASSSRWSTDTQYF. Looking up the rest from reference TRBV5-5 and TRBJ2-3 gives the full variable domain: DAGVTQSPTHLIKTRGQQVTLRCSPISGHKSVSWYQQVLGQGPQFIFQYYEKEERGRGNFPDRFSARQFPNYSSELNVNALLLGDSALYLCASSSRWSTDTQYFGPGTRLTVL.

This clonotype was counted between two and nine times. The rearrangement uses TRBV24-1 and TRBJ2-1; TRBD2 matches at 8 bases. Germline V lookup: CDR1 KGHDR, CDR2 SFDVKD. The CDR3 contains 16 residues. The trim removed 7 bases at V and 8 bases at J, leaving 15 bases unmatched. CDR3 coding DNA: TGTGCCACCAGCCCTAATGAAGCGACTAGCGAATATGAGCAGTTCTTC. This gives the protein CATSPNEATSEYEQFF.

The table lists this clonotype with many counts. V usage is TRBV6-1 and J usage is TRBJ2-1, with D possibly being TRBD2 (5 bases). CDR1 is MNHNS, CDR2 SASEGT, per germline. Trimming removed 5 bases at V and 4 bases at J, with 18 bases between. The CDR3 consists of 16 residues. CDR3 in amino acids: CASSRGVGDIYNEQFF. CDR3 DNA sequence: TGTGCCAGCAGTCGAGGAGTCGGGGATATTTACAATGAGCAGTTCTTC.

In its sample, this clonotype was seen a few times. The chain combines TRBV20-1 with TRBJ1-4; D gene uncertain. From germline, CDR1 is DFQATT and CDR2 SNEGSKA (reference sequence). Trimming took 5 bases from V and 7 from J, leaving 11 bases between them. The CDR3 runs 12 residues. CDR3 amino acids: CSAPQDGEKLFF. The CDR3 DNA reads TGCAGTGCTCCTCAGGACGGTGAAAAACTGTTTTTT.

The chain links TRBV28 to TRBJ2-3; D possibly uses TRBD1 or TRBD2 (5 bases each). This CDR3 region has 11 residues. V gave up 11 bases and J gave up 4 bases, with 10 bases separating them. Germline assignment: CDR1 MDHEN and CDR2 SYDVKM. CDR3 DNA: TGTGCCGCCCGGGGACCAGATACGCAGTATTTT. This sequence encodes CAARGPDTQYF.

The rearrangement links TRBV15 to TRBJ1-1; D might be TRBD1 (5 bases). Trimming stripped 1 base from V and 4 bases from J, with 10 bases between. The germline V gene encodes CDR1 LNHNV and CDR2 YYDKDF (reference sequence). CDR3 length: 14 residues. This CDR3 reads CATSRGRGGTEAFF. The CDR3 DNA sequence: TGTGCCACCAGCAGAGGGAGGGGCGGCACTGAAGCTTTCTTT.

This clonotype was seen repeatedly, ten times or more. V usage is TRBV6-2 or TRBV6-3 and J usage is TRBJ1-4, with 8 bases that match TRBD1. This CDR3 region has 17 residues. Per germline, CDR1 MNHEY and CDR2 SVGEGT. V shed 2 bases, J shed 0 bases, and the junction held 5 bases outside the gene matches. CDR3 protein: CASSYTTGVPTNEKLFF. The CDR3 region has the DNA TGTGCCAGCAGTTACACGACAGGGGTCCCAACTAATGAAAAACTGTTTTTT.

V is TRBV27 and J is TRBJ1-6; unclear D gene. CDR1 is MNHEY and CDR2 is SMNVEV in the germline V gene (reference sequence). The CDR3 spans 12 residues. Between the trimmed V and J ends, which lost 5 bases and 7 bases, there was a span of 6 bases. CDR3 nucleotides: TGTGCCAGCAGTGCCTTGAATTCACCCCTCCACTTT. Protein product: CASSALNSPLHF.

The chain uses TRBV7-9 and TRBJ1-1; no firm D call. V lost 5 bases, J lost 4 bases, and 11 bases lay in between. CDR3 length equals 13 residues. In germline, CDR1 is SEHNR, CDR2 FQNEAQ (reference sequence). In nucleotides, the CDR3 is TGTGCCAGCAGCCTAGACATGGGCACTGAAGCTTTCTTT. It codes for CASSLDMGTEAFF.

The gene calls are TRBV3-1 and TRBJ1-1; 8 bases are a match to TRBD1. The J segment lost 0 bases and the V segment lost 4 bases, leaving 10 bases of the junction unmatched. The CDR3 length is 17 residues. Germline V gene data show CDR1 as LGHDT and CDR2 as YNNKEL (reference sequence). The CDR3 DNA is TGTGCCAGCAGCCGATCCAGGACAGGGTACATGAACACTGAAGCTTTCTTT. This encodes CASSRSRTGYMNTEAFF.

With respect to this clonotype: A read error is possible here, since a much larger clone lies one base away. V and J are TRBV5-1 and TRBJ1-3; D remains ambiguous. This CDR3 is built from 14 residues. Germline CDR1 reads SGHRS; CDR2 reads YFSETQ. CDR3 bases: TGCGCCAGCAACTTGGGTCAATCTGGAAACACCATATATTTT. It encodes CASNLGQSGNTIYF.

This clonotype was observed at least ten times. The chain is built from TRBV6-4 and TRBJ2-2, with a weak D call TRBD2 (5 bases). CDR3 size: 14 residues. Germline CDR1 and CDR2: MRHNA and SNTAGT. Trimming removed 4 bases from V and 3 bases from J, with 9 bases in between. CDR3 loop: CASSGESYTGELFF. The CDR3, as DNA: TGTGCCAGCAGTGGGGAGAGCTACACCGGGGAGCTGTTTTTT.

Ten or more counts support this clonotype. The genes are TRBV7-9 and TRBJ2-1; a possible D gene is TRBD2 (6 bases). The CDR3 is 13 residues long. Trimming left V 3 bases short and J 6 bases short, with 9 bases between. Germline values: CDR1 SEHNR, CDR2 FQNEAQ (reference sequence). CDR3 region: CASSLGLANEQFF. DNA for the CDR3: TGTGCCAGCAGCTTGGGACTGGCCAATGAGCAGTTCTTC.

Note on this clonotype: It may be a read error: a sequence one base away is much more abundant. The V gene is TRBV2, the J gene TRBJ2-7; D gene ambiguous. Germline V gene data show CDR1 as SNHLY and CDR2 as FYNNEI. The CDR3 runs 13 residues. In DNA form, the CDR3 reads TGTGCCCGCAGTTCGGCGTTTCCCTACGAGCAGTACTTC. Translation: CARSSAFPYEQYF.

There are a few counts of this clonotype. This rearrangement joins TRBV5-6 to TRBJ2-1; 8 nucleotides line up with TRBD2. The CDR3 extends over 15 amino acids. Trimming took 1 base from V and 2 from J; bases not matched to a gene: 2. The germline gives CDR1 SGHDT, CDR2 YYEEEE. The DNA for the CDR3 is TGTGCCAGCAGCTTGAACGGGAGGGCCTACAATGAGCAGTTCTTC. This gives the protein CASSLNGRAYNEQFF.

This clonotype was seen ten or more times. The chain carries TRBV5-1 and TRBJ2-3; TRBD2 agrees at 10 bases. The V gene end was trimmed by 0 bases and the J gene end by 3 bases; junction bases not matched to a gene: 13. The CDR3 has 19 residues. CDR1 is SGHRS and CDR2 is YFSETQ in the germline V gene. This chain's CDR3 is CASSLVGRTSGRRTDTQYF. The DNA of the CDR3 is TGCGCCAGCAGCTTGGTGGGTAGGACTAGCGGCCGTCGGACAGATACGCAGTATTTT.

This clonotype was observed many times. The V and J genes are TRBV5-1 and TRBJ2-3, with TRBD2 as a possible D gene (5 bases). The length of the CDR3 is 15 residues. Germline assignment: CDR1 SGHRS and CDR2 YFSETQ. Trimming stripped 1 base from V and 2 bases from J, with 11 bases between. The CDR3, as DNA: TGCGCCAGCAGCTTGCGGGAAGGCCCCACAGATACGCAGTATTTT. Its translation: CASSLREGPTDTQYF.

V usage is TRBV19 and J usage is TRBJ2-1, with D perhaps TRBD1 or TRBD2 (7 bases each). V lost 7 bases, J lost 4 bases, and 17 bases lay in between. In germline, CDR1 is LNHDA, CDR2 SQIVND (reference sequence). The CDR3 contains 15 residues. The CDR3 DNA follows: TGTGCCAGTATAGGGAGGCAGGGGGGGTACAATGAGCAGTTCTTC. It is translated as CASIGRQGGYNEQFF. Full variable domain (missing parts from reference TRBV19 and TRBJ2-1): DGGITQSPKYLFRKEGQNVTLSCEQNLNHDAMYWYRQDPGQGLRLIYYSQIVNDFQKGDIAEGYSVSREKKESFPLTVTSAQKNPTAFYLCASIGRQGGYNEQFFGPGTRLTVL.